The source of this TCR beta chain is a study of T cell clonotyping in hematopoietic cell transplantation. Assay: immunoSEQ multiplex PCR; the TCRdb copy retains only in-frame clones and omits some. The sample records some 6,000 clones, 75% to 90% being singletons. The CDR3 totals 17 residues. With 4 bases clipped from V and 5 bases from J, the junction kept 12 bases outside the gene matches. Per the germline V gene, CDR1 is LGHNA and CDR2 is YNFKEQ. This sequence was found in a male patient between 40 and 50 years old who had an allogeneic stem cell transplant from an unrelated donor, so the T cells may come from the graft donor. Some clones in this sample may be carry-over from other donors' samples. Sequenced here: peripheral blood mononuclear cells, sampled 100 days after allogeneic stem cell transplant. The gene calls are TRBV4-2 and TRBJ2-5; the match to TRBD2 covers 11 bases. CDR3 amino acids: CASSPRSSGGVEETQYF. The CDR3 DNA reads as TGTGCCAGCAGCCCTCGGAGTAGCGGGGGGGTCGAGGAGACCCAGTACTTC.